Listed below are T cell receptor beta chains from one sample, sequenced in a study of cytomegalovirus exposure and HLA in healthy donors. Clones were sequenced by immunoSEQ multiplex PCR, and TCRdb holds only the in-frame ones, with some missing. The data hold approximately 300,000 clones, with roughly 90% observed a single time. The sequencing input was PBMCs. These receptors were taken from a woman between 18 and 29 years old in good health and CMV-seronegative. The CDR3 runs from the conserved cysteine through the conserved F or W. The order of the fields is J gene, V gene, D gene, clone size, CDR3 protein, CDR3 DNA. A D gene is named only where the DNA matches it firmly. A row's size may be missing; if present it is once, few, many or a size class.

TRBJ2-3	TRBV5-1	TRBD2	.	CASSSLSSGGTDTQYF	TGCGCCAGCAGCTCTCTTTCTAGCGGGGGCACAGATACGCAGTATTTT
TRBJ2-1	TRBV5-1	.	few	CASAGLHNEQFF	TGCGCCAGCGCGGGACTTCACAATGAGCAGTTCTTC
TRBJ2-5	TRBV4-3	.	.	CASSQDMAVQETQYF	TGCGCCAGCAGCCAAGATATGGCAGTCCAAGAGACCCAGTACTTC
TRBJ1-2	TRBV5-6	.	.	CASSPGVQGGYGYTF	TGTGCCAGCAGCCCAGGGGTACAAGGGGGCTATGGCTACACCTTC
TRBJ2-7	TRBV29-1	.	.	CSVSGDIRGEQYF	TGCAGCGTTTCCGGTGATATTAGAGGCGAGCAGTACTTC
TRBJ2-5	TRBV29-1	TRBD2	.	CSVNLMTGGLAETQYF	TGCAGCGTAAACCTTATGACGGGAGGTTTGGCAGAGACCCAGTACTTC
TRBJ2-7	TRBV6-5	TRBD1	few	CASTDRADEQYF	TGTGCCAGCACGGACAGGGCTGACGAGCAGTACTTC
TRBJ1-2	TRBV4-1	.	.	CASNLFHFTGNGYTF	TGCGCCAGTAATCTCTTCCATTTCACGGGGAATGGCTACACCTTC
TRBJ1-3	TRBV7-9	.	.	CASRGRGISGNTIYF	TGTGCCAGCAGGGGGCGAGGCATTTCTGGAAACACCATATATTTT
TRBJ1-4	TRBV4-3	.	.	CASSQDGGANEKLFF	TGCGCCAGCAGCCAGGATGGGGGGGCGAATGAAAAACTGTTTTTT
TRBJ1-4	TRBV9	.	few	CASSVGGTGTNEKLFF	TGTGCCAGCAGCGTTGGAGGTACAGGGACAAATGAAAAACTGTTTTTT
TRBJ2-5	TRBV5-6	.	few	CASSWGVTQYF	TGTGCCAGCAGCTGGGGGGTGACCCAGTACTTC
TRBJ1-5	TRBV18	TRBD1	once	CASSRGTGGDQPQHF	TGTGCCAGCTCGCGCGGGACAGGGGGCGATCAGCCCCAGCATTTT
TRBJ1-1	TRBV15	.	.	CATSSQEGSTEAFF	TGTGCCACCAGCAGTCAGGAGGGCTCCACTGAAGCTTTCTTT
TRBJ1-5	TRBV10-3	.	.	CAISEYAGGDQPQHF	TGTGCCATCAGTGAGTATGCGGGAGGCGATCAGCCCCAGCATTTT
TRBJ1-2	TRBV7-3	TRBD1	.	CASSSRDSGPGDYGYTF	TGTGCCAGCAGCTCCCGGGACAGTGGCCCTGGAGACTATGGCTACACCTTC
TRBJ1-2	TRBV5-6	.	.	CASSLPPAGGYTF	TGTGCCAGCAGCCTCCCTCCGGCGGGGGGCTACACCTTC
TRBJ2-1	TRBV28	TRBD1	.	CASSLGTEGNEQFF	TGTGCCAGCAGTCTAGGGACAGAGGGAAATGAGCAGTTCTTC
TRBJ2-1	TRBV4-3	TRBD2	.	CASSQGLAGYNEQFF	TGCGCCAGCAGCCAAGGACTAGCGGGTTACAATGAGCAGTTCTTC
TRBJ2-3	TRBV7-2	TRBD2	once	CASSLMAGGGSDTQYF	TGTGCCAGCAGCTTGATGGCGGGAGGGGGTTCAGATACGCAGTATTTT
TRBJ1-5	TRBV2	.	few	CASSGRGGLGNQPQHF	TGTGCCAGCAGTGGGAGGGGGGGGCTTGGCAATCAGCCCCAGCATTTT
TRBJ1-4	TRBV6-5	TRBD1	.	CASSYGDRFNEKLFF	TGTGCCAGCAGTTACGGGGACAGGTTTAATGAAAAACTGTTTTTT
TRBJ1-2	TRBV30	.	.	CAWTRNYGYTF	TGTGCCTGGACCAGAAACTATGGCTACACCTTC
TRBJ2-3	TRBV5-4	TRBD2	.	CASSLAVAGDGADTQYF	TGTGCCAGCAGCTTGGCGGTAGCGGGAGATGGGGCAGATACGCAGTATTTT
TRBJ2-3	TRBV5-1	TRBD1	.	CASSLMATGGSGDTQYF	TGCGCCAGCAGCTTGATGGCTACAGGGGGTTCTGGAGATACGCAGTATTTT
TRBJ1-1	TRBV9	TRBD1	once	CASSVDFGTGEAFF	TGTGCCAGCAGCGTAGATTTTGGGACAGGTGAAGCTTTCTTT
TRBJ2-2	TRBV5-4	TRBD2	.	CASSLAGGLNTGELFF	TGTGCCAGCAGCTTGGCTGGGGGACTAAACACCGGGGAGCTGTTTTTT
TRBJ1-1	TRBV7-9	.	.	CASSGRNTEAFF	TGTGCCAGCAGCGGCCGGAACACTGAAGCTTTCTTT
TRBJ1-2	TRBV27	.	.	CASRPRGATNYGYTF	TGTGCCAGCAGACCCCGGGGAGCCACTAACTATGGCTACACCTTC
TRBJ2-1	TRBV7-3	TRBD2	.	CASSLSVGSGRGSYNEQFF	TGTGCCAGCAGCTTATCCGTGGGTAGCGGGAGGGGGTCCTACAATGAGCAGTTCTTC
TRBJ1-1	TRBV7-9	.	once	CASSPRQSYTEAFF	TGTGCCAGCAGCCCGCGACAGAGCTACACTGAAGCTTTCTTT
TRBJ2-5	TRBV29-1	.	.	CSVAGRGTHQETQYF	TGCAGCGTTGCGGGTAGGGGGACACACCAAGAGACCCAGTACTTC
TRBJ1-2	TRBV19	.	.	CASRPTQTNYGYTF	TGTGCCAGTAGACCGACACAGACTAACTATGGCTACACCTTC
TRBJ2-7	TRBV11-2	.	few	CASSSPYEQYF	TGTGCCAGCAGCTCCCCGTACGAGCAGTACTTC
TRBJ2-3	TRBV9	TRBD2	.	CASSVVPGGAGGPPRTDTQYF	TGTGCCAGCAGCGTAGTCCCCGGTGGAGCGGGAGGGCCCCCACGCACAGATACGCAGTATTTT
TRBJ2-7	TRBV11-3	.	.	CASSFIEGEQYF	TGTGCCAGCAGCTTTATAGAGGGCGAGCAGTACTTC
TRBJ1-4	TRBV29-1	TRBD1	.	CSVAKGAAGWEKLFF	TGCAGCGTTGCAAAGGGGGCCGCCGGGTGGGAAAAACTGTTTTTT
TRBJ2-2	TRBV14	.	.	CASSHPAGELFF	TGTGCCAGCAGCCACCCAGCCGGGGAGCTGTTTTTT
TRBJ1-5	TRBV6-5	.	.	CASRPPGGPNQPQHF	TGTGCCAGCAGGCCACCGGGGGGGCCTAATCAGCCCCAGCATTTT
TRBJ2-2	TRBV19	TRBD1	.	CASSPGGAPGELFF	TGTGCCAGTAGTCCAGGGGGCGCCCCCGGGGAGCTGTTTTTT
TRBJ2-1	TRBV4-3	.	.	CASSHFYRDDRNEQFF	TGCGCCAGCAGCCATTTTTACAGGGATGACCGCAATGAGCAGTTCTTC
TRBJ2-5	TRBV5-6	TRBD1	.	CASSLVGWTGSIEETQYF	TGTGCCAGCAGCTTGGTGGGATGGACAGGGTCAATTGAAGAGACCCAGTACTTC
TRBJ1-1	TRBV28	.	few	CASDTGNTEAFF	TGTGCCAGCGATACAGGAAACACTGAAGCTTTCTTT